Listed below are T cell receptor beta chains from one sample, sequenced in a study of blood T cells in healthy people across ages. TCRdb redid the calling of the 5' RACE reads with MiXCR, one entry per CDR3 protein. The sample gives some 1.4 million distinct CDR3 sequences, approximately 42% of which show up once; roughly 7.7% is in the top ten. Sequenced material: blood. Receptor source: a woman between 18 and 29 years old in good health. Each CDR3 is given with its conserved first and last residue. A D gene is named only where the DNA matches it firmly. Some rows have no size entry. The others give once, few or many, or a class for an expanded clone.

TRBJ2-7,-,TRBV14,-,CASSQQVAYNEQYF
TRBJ1-5,-,TRBV7-9,-,CASGGGSNQPQHF
TRBJ1-1,TRBD1,TRBV6-2/TRBV6-3,-,CASSLQGKGSDTEAFF
TRBJ1-1,-,TRBV3-1,-,CASSHPLGGTEAFF
TRBJ2-7,-,TRBV5-1,-,CASSPNPTSTDQYF
TRBJ2-7,TRBD2,TRBV13,-,CASSLGPRTSANYEQYF
TRBJ1-2,-,TRBV7-2,-,CASSLASAGKGYTF
TRBJ2-7,TRBD2,TRBV12-3/TRBV12-4,-,CAGSLTPSGGIYEQYF
TRBJ1-2,-,TRBV2,-,CASSDWGKTLNYGYTF
TRBJ1-5,-,TRBV2,-,CASSPDDQPQHF
TRBJ2-2,TRBD1,TRBV7-9,-,CASSQPTIAGTGYTGELFF
TRBJ2-1,-,TRBV4-2,-,CASSQDWISYNEQFF
TRBJ2-5,TRBD1,TRBV7-2,-,CASSLGTGWGETQYF
TRBJ2-3,-,TRBV10-1,few,CASSDGGDTQYF
TRBJ2-3,-,TRBV6-5,few,CASSYGPGTPSGTQYF
TRBJ1-2,TRBD1,TRBV6-2/TRBV6-3,few,CASNTGTANGYTF
-,-,TRBV21-1,few,CASSFLGIQYF
TRBJ2-7,-,TRBV3-1,few,CASSQEKVDVYEQYF
TRBJ2-7,-,TRBV5-1,-,CASSLVQAQGEQYF
TRBJ2-3,-,TRBV2,-,CASSEVVRTDTQYF
TRBJ2-7,TRBD2,TRBV7-9,-,CASTIGASGSGSYEQYF
TRBJ2-2,TRBD1,TRBV5-6,-,CASRPDRVHTGELFF
TRBJ1-2,-,TRBV28,-,CASSLQVQDYGYTF
TRBJ2-7,TRBD1,TRBV27,-,CASTAGGTGGRWYF
TRBJ2-3,-,TRBV10-3,few,CATLQGGPRTDTQYF
-,TRBD2,TRBV6-5,-,CASSVPGLAGEQYF
TRBJ2-7,-,TRBV7-2,-,CASSFRGKILYEQYF
TRBJ2-1,TRBD2,TRBV6-5,-,CASSYSYDGPGTSGSSWHNEQFF
TRBJ2-1,TRBD2,TRBV20-1,few,CSARGELAGNEQFF
TRBJ1-1,-,TRBV2,-,CASLQTGADLKAFF
TRBJ2-3,TRBD2,TRBV12-3/TRBV12-4,-,CASSRNGGAADTQYF
TRBJ1-1,-,TRBV18,-,CASSLQGPAEAFF